These 12 T cell receptor beta chains originate from one sample sequenced in a study of T cells after yellow fever vaccination. TCRdb recomputed calls from the 5' RACE reads with MiXCR, one row per CDR3 protein. The sample has about 75,000 distinct CDR3 sequences, around 7% seen once. The sequenced sample was CD8+ T cells sorted from PBMCs, obtained about 10 days after the first yellow fever vaccination. The receptors shown here come from a man aged 18 to 29 who received the YFV17D yellow fever vaccine.

V gene TRBV30 combines with J gene TRBJ2-7, with D possibly being TRBD2 (6 bases). Between the trimmed V and J ends, which lost 1 base and 0 bases, there was a span of 13 bases. Germline CDR1 GTSNPN, CDR2 SVGIG (reference sequence). This CDR3 is built from 15 residues. The CDR3 here is CAWSGRHGSSYEQYF. The DNA of the CDR3 is TGTGCCTGGAGTGGGCGGCACGGGAGCTCCTACGAGCAGTACTTC.

There are a few counts of this clonotype. This sequence joins TRBV5-5 and TRBJ1-6; maybe TRBD1 (6 bases). Trimming took 5 bases from V and 6 from J, leaving 21 bases between them. Germline assignment: CDR1 SGHKS and CDR2 YYEKEE (reference sequence). The CDR3 loop spans 17 amino acids. The CDR3 here is CASSPWQGSRANSPLHF. CDR3 DNA: TGTGCCAGCAGTCCCTGGCAGGGGTCGCGGGCTAATTCACCCCTCCACTTT.

This clonotype was observed many times. The gene calls are TRBV5-1 and TRBJ2-1, with D unresolved. The V end was cut by 1 base, the J end by 4 bases, with 6 bases between. The CDR3 consists of 13 residues. In germline, CDR1 is SGHRS, CDR2 YFSETQ. The CDR3, as DNA: TGCGCCAGCAGCTTGAACGGGTACAATGAGCAGTTCTTC. Its protein product is CASSLNGYNEQFF.

This clonotype showed up many times. The V call is TRBV4-1, the J call TRBJ2-1; TRBD1 is a possible D gene (5 bases). The ends were cut back, 3 bases at V and 1 base at J, with 10 bases in the middle. Germline CDR1 MGHRA, CDR2 YSYEKL. CDR3 size: 15 residues. CDR3 in DNA: TGCGCCAGCAGCCAGAAGGGGAATTCCTACAATGAGCAGTTCTTC. Its translation is CASSQKGNSYNEQFF.

There are many counts of this clonotype. The CDR3 nucleotides read TGTGCCAGCAGCGTAGATATCAATCAGCCCCAGCATTTT. This translates into CASSVDINQPQHF. V usage is TRBV9 and J usage is TRBJ1-5; D is undetermined. Germline V gene sequence: CDR1 SGDLS, CDR2 YYNGEE. The germline V and J ends were trimmed by 0 bases and 3 bases, with 4 bases remaining between them. This CDR3 is built from 13 residues. Drawing the rest from reference TRBV9 and TRBJ1-5, the complete variable domain is DSGVTQTPKHLITATGQRVTLRCSPRSGDLSVYWYQQSLDQGLQFLIQYYNGEERAKGNILERFSAQQFPDLHSELNLSSLELGDSALYFCASSVDINQPQHFGDGTRLSIL.

This clonotype came up many times. The chain carries TRBV5-1 and TRBJ2-7; D is unclear. CDR1 is SGHRS, CDR2 YFSETQ, per germline. This CDR3 spans 13 amino acids. V lost 1 base, J lost 1 base, and 6 bases lay in between. The CDR3 protein is CASSLRASYEQYF. CDR3 sequence (DNA): TGCGCCAGCAGCTTGAGGGCTTCCTACGAGCAGTACTTC.

This clonotype was detected ten times or more. The chain uses TRBV5-1 and TRBJ2-3, with 7 bases aligning to TRBD2. Per germline, CDR1 SGHRS and CDR2 YFSETQ. CDR3 length equals 15 residues. V was pared by 3 bases and J by 3 bases, with 7 bases of the junction left unmatched. CDR3 DNA sequence: TGCGCCAGCAGCTCGAGGCGGGGGTCAACAGATACGCAGTATTTT. Its translation: CASSSRRGSTDTQYF.

The table lists this clonotype with many counts. V gene TRBV5-1 combines with J gene TRBJ2-7; no clear D gene. Per the germline V gene, CDR1 is SGHRS and CDR2 is YFSETQ. V was pared by 4 bases and J by 2 bases, with 10 bases between. The CDR3 consists of 13 residues. The CDR3 DNA follows: TGCGCCAGCAGCCCCCGGGCCCCCTACGAGCAGTACTTC. This codes for CASSPRAPYEQYF.

The table lists this clonotype with many counts. This rearrangement joins TRBV25-1 to TRBJ1-2; perhaps TRBD1 as D (5 bases). This CDR3 contains 16 residues. Per germline, CDR1 MGHDK and CDR2 SYGVNS. The ends were cut back, 3 bases at V and 4 bases at J, with 18 bases in the middle. CDR3 in DNA: TGTGCCAGCAGTGACGGTGGGGCATGGTTTAGCTATGGCTACACCTTC. Translation gives CASSDGGAWFSYGYTF.

This clonotype has only a few counts. The V gene is TRBV19, the J gene TRBJ2-3; D is possibly TRBD1 (6 bases). Trimming pared 7 bases from V and 4 bases from J, leaving 18 bases between. The CDR3 is 15 residues long. Germline CDR1 LNHDA, CDR2 SQIVND (reference sequence). The CDR3 protein is CASNTRGGGPDTQYF. The CDR3, as DNA: TGTGCCAGTAATACGCGTGGGGGCGGCCCAGATACGCAGTATTTT.

The table lists this clonotype with many counts. V gene TRBV6-2 or TRBV6-3 combines with J gene TRBJ2-1; TRBD2 is a possible D gene (6 bases). Deletions cut 2 bases from V and 0 bases from J, with 11 bases between. In germline, CDR1 is MNHEY, CDR2 SVGEGT. The CDR3 contains 16 residues. The CDR3 spells CASSYGASDSYNEQFF. CDR3 nucleotide sequence: TGTGCCAGCAGTTACGGGGCTAGCGACTCCTACAATGAGCAGTTCTTC.

This clonotype was counted between two and nine times. The chain combines TRBV5-1 with TRBJ2-2; no clear D. From germline, CDR1 is SGHRS and CDR2 YFSETQ. The CDR3 runs 15 residues. Trimming left V 1 base short and J 4 bases short, with 11 bases between. The CDR3: CASSLIRWTTGELFF. CDR3 in DNA: TGCGCCAGCAGCTTGATTCGGTGGACCACCGGGGAGCTGTTTTTT.